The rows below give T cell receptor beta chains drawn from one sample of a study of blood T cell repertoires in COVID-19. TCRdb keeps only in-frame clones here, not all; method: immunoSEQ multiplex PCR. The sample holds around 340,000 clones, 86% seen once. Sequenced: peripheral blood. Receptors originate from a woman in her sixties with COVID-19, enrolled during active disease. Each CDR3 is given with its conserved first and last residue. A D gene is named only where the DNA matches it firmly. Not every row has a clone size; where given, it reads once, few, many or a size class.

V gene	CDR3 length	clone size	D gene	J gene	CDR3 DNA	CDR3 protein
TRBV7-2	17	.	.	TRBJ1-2	TGTGCCAGCAGCTTAGACGACACCCGTCGGGGGTACTATGGCTACACCTTC	CASSLDDTRRGYYGYTF
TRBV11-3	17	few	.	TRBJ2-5	TGTGCCAGCAGCTTAGGCTCCGGGAAGGGGGTAGGAGAGACCCAGTACTTC	CASSLGSGKGVGETQYF
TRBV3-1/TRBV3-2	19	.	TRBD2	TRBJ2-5	TGTGCCAGCAGCCATATGTCTAGCGGGGGGGCCAACCCGGAAGAGACCCAGTACTTC	CASSHMSSGGANPEETQYF
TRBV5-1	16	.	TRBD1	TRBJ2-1	TGCGCCAGCAGCCCGGCCGGGACAGGGTCGGGCAATGAGCAGTTCTTC	CASSPAGTGSGNEQFF
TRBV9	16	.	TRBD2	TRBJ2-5	TGTGCCAGCGGGGGAGGGGCGGGACGGCTACAAGAGACCCAGTACTTC	CASGGGAGRLQETQYF
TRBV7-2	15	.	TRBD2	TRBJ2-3	TGTGCCAGCAGCTCAAATGTGGGGGGGGCAGATACGCAGTATTTT	CASSSNVGGADTQYF
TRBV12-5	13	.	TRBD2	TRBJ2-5	TGTGCTAGTGGAACTAGCGGGGGTGAGACCCAGTACTTC	CASGTSGGETQYF
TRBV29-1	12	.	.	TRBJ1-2	TGCAGCGTTGGAGGGACTCTATATGGCTACACCTTC	CSVGGTLYGYTF
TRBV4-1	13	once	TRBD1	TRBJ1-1	TGCGCCAGCAATTGGGGACAGTCTCCCGGGGCTTTCTTT	CASNWGQSPGAFF
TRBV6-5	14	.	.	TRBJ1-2	TGTGCCACCCGAGCGACACGGGAGAGCTATGGCTACACCTTC	CATRATRESYGYTF
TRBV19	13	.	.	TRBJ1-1	TGTGCCAGCTCACAGATAATGAACACTGAAGCTTTCTTT	CASSQIMNTEAFF
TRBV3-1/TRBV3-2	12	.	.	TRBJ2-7	TGTGCCAGCAGCCTCGGGAACCACGAGCAGTACTTC	CASSLGNHEQYF
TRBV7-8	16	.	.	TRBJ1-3	TGTGCCAGCAGCTCCCCGTTTACAGGGTCTGGAAACACCATATATTTT	CASSSPFTGSGNTIYF
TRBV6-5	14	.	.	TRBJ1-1	TGTGCCAGCAGTTACTCTTATATGAACACTGAAGCTTTCTTT	CASSYSYMNTEAFF
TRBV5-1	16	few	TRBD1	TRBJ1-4	TGCGCCAGCAGCTCCGGACAGGGGGCAACTAATGAAAAACTGTTTTTT	CASSSGQGATNEKLFF
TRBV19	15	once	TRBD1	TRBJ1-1	TGTGCCAGTATAAAAGAGGGGGCTTCGAACACTGAAGCTTTCTTT	CASIKEGASNTEAFF
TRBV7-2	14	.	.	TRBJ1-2	TGTGCCAGCAGCTTAATGTCGACAGACTATGGCTACACCTTC	CASSLMSTDYGYTF
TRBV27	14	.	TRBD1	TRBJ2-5	TGTGCCAGCAGTCGACAGGGGGCGCGGGAGACCCAGTACTTC	CASSRQGARETQYF
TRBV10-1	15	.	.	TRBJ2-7	TGCGCCAGCAGTGAGTCCAAGGCGGGCAGCGACGAGCAGTACTTC	CASSESKAGSDEQYF
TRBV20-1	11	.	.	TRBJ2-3	TGCAGTGGAAACTTTATAGATACGCAGTATTTT	CSGNFIDTQYF
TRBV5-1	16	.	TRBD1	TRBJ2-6	TGCGCCAGCAGCTTTGCAGGGGGCTCTGGGGCCAACGTCCTGACTTTC	CASSFAGGSGANVLTF
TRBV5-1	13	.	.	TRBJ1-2	TGCGCCAGCGGTCGGGAGATTAACTATGGCTACACCTTC	CASGREINYGYTF
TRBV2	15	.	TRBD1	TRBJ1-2	TGTGCCAGCAGTGTAGGACAGGGGGTCAACTATGGCTACACCTTC	CASSVGQGVNYGYTF
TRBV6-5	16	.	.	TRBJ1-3	TGTGCCAGCAGTTACTCGGTCAGTAACTCTGGAAACACCATATATTTT	CASSYSVSNSGNTIYF
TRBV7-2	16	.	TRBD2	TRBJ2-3	TGTGCCAGCAGTTCCCCAGCGGGGGGGCGCACAGATACGCAGTATTTT	CASSSPAGGRTDTQYF
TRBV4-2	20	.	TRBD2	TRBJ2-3	TGTGCCAGCAGCCAAGAAAGGCCTAGCGGGGGGTTACAAAGCACAGATACGCAGTATTTT	CASSQERPSGGLQSTDTQYF
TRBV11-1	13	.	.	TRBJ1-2	TGTGCCAGCAGCTCAGACAGCCACTATGGCTACACCTTC	CASSSDSHYGYTF
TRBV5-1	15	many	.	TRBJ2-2	TGCGCCAGCAGCCAGACGGGGTTGGGCACCGGGGAGCTGTTTTTT	CASSQTGLGTGELFF
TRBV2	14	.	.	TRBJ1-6	TGTGCCAGCAGATATACGGAGTTCAGTTCACCCCTCCACTTT	CASRYTEFSSPLHF
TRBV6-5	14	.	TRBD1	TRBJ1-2	TGTGCCAGCAGTTATCGGGACAGTGCCCGCGGCTACACCTTC	CASSYRDSARGYTF
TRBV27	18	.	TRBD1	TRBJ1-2	TGTGCCAGCAGTTTTACGATTCTAGGGACAGGGATTAACTATGGCTACACCTTC	CASSFTILGTGINYGYTF
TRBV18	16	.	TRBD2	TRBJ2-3	TGTGCCAGCTCACCCCGACTAGCGGGGGCCACAGATACGCAGTATTTT	CASSPRLAGATDTQYF
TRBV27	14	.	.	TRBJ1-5	TGTGCCAGCAGTTTACAGGGGTCGGATCAGCCCCAGCATTTT	CASSLQGSDQPQHF
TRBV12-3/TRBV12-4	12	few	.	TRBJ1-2	TGTGCCAGCAGCCGCGGAGGGTATGGCTACACCTTC	CASSRGGYGYTF
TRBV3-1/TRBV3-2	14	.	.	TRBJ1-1	TGTGCCAGCAGCCCATCAGGGAGGTCCTCTGAAGCTTTCTTT	CASSPSGRSSEAFF
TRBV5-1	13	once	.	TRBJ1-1	TGCGCCAGCAGCTCCCAGCCGGGGACTGAAGCTTTCTTT	CASSSQPGTEAFF
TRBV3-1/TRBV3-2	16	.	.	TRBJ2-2	TGTGCCAGCAGCCCCAGTACCACAGGGTGGGGCCGGGAGCTGTTTTTT	CASSPSTTGWGRELFF
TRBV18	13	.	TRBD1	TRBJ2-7	TGTGCCAGCTCACTGGGACAGTCCTACGAGCAGTACTTC	CASSLGQSYEQYF
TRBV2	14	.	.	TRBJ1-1	TGTGCCAGCAGTGATTTGGGCGTTCTTGTTGAAGCTTTCTTT	CASSDLGVLVEAFF
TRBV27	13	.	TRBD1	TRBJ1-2	TGTGCCAGCAGTTTTGGGCAGGGGGGTGGCTACACCTTC	CASSFGQGGGYTF
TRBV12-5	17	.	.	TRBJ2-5	TGTGCTAGTGGTTTGGTACTAGGACTGCGGGGGCTCGAGACCCAGTACTTC	CASGLVLGLRGLETQYF
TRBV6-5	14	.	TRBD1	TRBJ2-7	TGTGCCAGCGGCCTAGAGACAGGGGGCTACGAGCAGTACTTC	CASGLETGGYEQYF
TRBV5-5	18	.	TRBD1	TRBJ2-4	TGTGCCAGCAGTAACCAAGTCCCGGGACAGCTAGCCAAAAACATTCAGTACTTC	CASSNQVPGQLAKNIQYF
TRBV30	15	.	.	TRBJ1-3	TGTGCCTGCAACCTTGGGGGGGCCTCTGGAAACACCATATATTTT	CACNLGGASGNTIYF